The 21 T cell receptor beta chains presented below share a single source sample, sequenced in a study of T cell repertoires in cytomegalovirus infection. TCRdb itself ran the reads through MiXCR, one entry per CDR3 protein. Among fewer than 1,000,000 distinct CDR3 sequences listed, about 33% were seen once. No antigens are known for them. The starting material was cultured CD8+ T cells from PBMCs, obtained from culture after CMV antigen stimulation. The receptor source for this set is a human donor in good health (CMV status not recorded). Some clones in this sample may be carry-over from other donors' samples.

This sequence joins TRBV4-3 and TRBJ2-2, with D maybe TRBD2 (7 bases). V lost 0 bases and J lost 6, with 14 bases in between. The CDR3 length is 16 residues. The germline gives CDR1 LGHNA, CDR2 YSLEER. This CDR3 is CASSQDRGGLAGELFF. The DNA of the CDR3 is TGCGCCAGCAGCCAAGACAGGGGAGGGCTCGCCGGGGAGCTGTTTTTT.

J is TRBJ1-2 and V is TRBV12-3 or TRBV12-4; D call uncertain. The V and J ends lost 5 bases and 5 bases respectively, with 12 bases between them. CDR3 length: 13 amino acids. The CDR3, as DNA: TGTGCCAGCAGTGAAACGCAAGCGTATGGCTACACCTTC. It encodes CASSETQAYGYTF.

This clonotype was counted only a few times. This CDR3 reads CSASAGNEQFF. Written as DNA, the CDR3 is TGCAGTGCTTCGGCGGGCAATGAGCAGTTCTTC. The chain is built from TRBV20-1 and TRBJ2-1, with D possibly matching TRBD2 (5 bases). V lost 5 bases, J lost 6 bases, and 8 bases lay in between. The CDR3 totals 11 residues. Germline CDR1 and CDR2: DFQATT and SNEGSKA (reference sequence).

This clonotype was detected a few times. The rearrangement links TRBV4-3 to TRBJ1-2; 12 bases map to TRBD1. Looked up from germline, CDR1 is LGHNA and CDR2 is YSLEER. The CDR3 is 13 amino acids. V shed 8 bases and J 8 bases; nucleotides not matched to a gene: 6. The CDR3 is CASRGQGAQGYTF. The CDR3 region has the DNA TGCGCCAGCCGGGGACAGGGGGCGCAAGGCTACACCTTC.

CDR3 amino acids: CASSLTGVGEQYV. CDR3 nucleotide sequence: TGTGCCAGCAGCCTAACAGGGGTGGGGGAGCAGTACGTC. V gene TRBV12-3 or TRBV12-4 combines with J gene TRBJ2-7; TRBD1 matches 7 bases. The CDR3 extends over 13 amino acids. With 6 bases clipped from V and 7 bases from J, the junction kept 9 bases outside the gene matches.

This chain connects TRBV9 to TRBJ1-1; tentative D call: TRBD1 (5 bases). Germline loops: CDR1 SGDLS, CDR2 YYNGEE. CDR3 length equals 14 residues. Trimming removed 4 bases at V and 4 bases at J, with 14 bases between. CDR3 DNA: TGTGCCAGCAGCCCCGGGACTAAGGGCACTGAAGCTTTCTTT. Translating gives CASSPGTKGTEAFF.

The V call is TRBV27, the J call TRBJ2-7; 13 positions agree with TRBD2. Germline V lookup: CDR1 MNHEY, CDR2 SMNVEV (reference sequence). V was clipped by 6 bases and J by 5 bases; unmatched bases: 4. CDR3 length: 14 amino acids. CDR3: CASSSLAGGNEQYV. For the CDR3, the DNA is TGTGCCAGCAGCTCACTAGCGGGGGGGAACGAGCAGTACGTC.

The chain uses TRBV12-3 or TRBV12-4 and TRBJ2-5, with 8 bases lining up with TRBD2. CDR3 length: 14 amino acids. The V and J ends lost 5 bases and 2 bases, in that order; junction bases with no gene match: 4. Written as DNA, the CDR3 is TGTGCCAGCAGTCGAGCGGGGGAACAAGAGACCCAGTACTTC. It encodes CASSRAGEQETQYF.

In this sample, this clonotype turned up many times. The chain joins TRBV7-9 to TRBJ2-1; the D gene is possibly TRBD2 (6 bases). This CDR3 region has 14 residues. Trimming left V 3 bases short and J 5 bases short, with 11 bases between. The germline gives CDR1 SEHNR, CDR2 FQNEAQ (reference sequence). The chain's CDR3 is CASSFGGHDNEQFF. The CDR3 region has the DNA TGTGCCAGCAGCTTCGGAGGGCACGACAATGAGCAGTTCTTC.

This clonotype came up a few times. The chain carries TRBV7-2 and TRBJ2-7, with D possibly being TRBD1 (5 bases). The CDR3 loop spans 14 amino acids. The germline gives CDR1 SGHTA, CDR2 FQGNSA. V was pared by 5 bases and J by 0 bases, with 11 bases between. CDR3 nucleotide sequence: TGTGCCAGCAGCCCAGGGCGAGGCTCCTACGAGCAGTACGTC. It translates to CASSPGRGSYEQYV.

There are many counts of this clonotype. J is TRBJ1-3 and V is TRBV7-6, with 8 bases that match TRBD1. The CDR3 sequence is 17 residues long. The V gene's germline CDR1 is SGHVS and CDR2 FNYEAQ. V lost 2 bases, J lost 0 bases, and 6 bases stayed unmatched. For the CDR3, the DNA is TGTGCCAGCAGCTTAAACCCCGGGACAGGCTCTGGAAACACCATATATTTT. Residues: CASSLNPGTGSGNTIYF.

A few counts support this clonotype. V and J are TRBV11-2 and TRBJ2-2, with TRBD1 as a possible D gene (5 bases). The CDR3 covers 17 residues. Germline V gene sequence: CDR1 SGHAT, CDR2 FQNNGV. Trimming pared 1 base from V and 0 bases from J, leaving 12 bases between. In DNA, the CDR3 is TGTGCCAGCAGCTTAGGCCAGACAGCCTCGAACACCGGGGAGCTGTTTTTT. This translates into CASSLGQTASNTGELFF.

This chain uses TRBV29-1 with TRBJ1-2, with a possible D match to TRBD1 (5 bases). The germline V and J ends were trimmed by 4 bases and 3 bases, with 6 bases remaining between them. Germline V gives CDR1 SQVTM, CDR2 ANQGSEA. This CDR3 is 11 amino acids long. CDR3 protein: CSVVRDYGYTF. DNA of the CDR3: TGCAGCGTTGTCAGGGACTATGGCTACACCTTC.

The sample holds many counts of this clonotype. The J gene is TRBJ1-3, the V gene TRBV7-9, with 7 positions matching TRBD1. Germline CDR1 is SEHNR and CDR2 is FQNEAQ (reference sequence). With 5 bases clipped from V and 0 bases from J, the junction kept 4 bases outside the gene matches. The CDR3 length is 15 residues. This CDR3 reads CASSPDRASGNTIYF. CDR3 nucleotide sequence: TGTGCCAGCAGCCCAGACAGGGCCTCTGGAAACACCATATATTTT.

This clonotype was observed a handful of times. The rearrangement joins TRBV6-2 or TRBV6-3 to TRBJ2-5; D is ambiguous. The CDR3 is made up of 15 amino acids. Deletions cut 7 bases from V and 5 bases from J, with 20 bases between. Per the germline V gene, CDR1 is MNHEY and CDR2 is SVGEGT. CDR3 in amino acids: CASINEATELETQYF. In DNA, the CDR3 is TGTGCCAGCATTAATGAAGCGACGGAATTGGAGACCCAGTACTTC.

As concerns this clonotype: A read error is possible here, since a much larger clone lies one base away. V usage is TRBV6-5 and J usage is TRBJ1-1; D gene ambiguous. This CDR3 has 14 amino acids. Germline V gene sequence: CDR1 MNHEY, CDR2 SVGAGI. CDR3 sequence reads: CDSSVTWQDTEAFF. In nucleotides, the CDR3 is TGTGACAGCTCAGTTACGTGGCAGGACACTGAAGCTTTCTTT.

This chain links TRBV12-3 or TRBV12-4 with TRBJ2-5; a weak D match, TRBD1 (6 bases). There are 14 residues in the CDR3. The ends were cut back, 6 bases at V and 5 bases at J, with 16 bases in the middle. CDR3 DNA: TGTGCCAGCAGCCGCCCAGGGGCGAGGGAGACCCAGTACTTC. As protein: CASSRPGARETQYF.

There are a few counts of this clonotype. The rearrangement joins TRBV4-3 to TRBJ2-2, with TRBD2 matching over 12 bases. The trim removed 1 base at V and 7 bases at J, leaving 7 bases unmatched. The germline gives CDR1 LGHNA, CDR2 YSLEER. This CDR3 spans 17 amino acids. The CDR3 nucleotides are TGCGCCAGCAGCCAAGCTAGCGGGGGGGCCTCTCGCGGGGAGCTGTTTTTT. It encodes CASSQASGGASRGELFF.

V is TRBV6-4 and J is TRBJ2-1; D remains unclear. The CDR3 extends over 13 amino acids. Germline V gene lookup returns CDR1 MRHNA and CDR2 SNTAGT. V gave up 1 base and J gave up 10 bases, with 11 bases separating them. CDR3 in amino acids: CASSDFPFEEQFF. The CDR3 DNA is TGTGCCAGCAGTGACTTCCCATTCGAGGAGCAGTTCTTC.

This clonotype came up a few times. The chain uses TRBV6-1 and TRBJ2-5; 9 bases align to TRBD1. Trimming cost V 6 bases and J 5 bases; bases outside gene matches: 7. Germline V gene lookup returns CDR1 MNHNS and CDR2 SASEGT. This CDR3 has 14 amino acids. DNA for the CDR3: TGTGCCAGCAGGACGACAGGGGGGTTGGAGACCCAGTACTTC. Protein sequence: CASRTTGGLETQYF.

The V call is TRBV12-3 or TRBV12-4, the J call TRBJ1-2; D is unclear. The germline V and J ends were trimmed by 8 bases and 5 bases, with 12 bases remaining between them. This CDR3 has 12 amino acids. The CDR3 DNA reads TGTGCCAGCCTTTCGGGAGTTTATGGCTACACCTTC. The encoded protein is CASLSGVYGYTF.